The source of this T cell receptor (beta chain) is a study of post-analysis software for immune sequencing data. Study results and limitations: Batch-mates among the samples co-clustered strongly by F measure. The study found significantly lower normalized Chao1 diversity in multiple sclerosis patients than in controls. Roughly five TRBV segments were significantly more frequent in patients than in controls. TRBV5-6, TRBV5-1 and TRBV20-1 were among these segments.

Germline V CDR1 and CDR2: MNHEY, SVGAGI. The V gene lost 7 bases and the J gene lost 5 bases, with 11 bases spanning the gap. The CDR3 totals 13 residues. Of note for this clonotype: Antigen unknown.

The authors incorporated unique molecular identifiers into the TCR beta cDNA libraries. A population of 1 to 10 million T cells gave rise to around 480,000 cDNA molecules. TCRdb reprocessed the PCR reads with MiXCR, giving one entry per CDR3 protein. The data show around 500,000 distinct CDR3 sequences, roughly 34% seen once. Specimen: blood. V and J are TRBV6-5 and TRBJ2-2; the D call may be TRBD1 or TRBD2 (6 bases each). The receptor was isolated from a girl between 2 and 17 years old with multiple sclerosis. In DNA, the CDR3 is TGTGCCAGCATGGGGGGCTGGACCGGGGAGCTGTTTTTT. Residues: CASMGGWTGELFF.